This T cell receptor beta chain was identified during a study of blood T cell repertoires in COVID-19. In the study overall: The United States, Italy and Spain were the sources of the acute and convalescent COVID-19 samples. PBMCs, B-cell-depleted T cells, or T cells provided the cDNA or gDNA that made up the material.

In the study's own analysis: Estimates of nucleated cell counts were drawn from the amplification of reference gene primers. Assay: immunoSEQ multiplex PCR; the TCRdb copy retains only in-frame clones and omits some. V and J calls and clone size are copied from that table; D and trimming were computed from the DNA. This sample yields some 30,000 clones, of which about 91% are seen a single time; over 2% belongs to the top ten. V dropped 0 bases and J dropped 2; count of bases not matched to a gene: 3. Per the germline V gene, CDR1 is KGHSH and CDR2 is LQKENI. CDR3 size: 16 residues. The specimen sequenced was peripheral blood. J is TRBJ2-1 and V is TRBV18; 8 nucleotides line up with TRBD2. This receptor was obtained from a man in his fifties or sixties with active COVID-19. CDR3 residues: CASSPPSSGAYNEQFF. The CDR3, as DNA: TGTGCCAGCTCACCACCGAGTAGCGGGGCCTACAATGAGCAGTTCTTC.